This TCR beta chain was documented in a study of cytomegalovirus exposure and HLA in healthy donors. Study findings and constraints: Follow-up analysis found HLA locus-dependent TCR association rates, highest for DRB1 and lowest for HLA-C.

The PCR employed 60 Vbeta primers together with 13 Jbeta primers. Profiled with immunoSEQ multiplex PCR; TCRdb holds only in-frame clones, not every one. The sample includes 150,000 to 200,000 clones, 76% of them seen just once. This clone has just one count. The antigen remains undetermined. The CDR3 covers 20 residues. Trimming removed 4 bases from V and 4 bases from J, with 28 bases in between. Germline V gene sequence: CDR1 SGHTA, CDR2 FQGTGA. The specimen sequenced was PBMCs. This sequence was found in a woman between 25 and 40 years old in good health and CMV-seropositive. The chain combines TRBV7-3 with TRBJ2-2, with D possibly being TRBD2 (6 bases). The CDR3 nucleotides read TGTGCCAGCAGCTACTTATTACCTACTAGCTCTCCCCACGGCACCGGGGAGCTGTTTTTT. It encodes CASSYLLPTSSPHGTGELFF.